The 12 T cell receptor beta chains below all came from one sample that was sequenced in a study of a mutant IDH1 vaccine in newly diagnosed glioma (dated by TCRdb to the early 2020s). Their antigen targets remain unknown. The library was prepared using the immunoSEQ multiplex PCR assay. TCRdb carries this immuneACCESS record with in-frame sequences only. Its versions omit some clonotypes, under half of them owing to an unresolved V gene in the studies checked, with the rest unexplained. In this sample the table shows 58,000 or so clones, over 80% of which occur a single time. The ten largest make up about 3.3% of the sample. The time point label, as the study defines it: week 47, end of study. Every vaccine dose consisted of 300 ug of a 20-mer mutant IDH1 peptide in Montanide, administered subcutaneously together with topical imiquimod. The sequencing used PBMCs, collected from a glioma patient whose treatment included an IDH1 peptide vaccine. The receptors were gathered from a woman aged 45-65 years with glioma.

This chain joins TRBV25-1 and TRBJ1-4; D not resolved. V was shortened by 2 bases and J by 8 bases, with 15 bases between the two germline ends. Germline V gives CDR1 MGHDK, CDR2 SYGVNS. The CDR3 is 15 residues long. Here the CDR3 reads CASSETREIYEKLFF. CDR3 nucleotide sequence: TGTGCCAGCAGTGAAACCCGGGAAATCTACGAAAAACTGTTTTTT.

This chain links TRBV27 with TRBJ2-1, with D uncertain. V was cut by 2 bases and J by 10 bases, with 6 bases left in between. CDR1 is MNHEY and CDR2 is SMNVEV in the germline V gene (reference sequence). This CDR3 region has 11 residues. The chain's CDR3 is CASSLGSEQFF. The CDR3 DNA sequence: TGTGCCAGCAGTTTAGGCAGCGAGCAGTTCTTC.

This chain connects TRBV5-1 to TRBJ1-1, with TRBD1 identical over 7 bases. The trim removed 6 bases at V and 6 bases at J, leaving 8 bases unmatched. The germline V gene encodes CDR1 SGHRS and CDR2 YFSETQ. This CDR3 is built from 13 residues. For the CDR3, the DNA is TGCGCCAGCAAGAGGGAGGGGGCCGCTGAAGCTTTCTTT. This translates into CASKREGAAEAFF. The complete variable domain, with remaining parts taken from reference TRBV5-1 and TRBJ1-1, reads KAGVTQTPRYLIKTRGQQVTLSCSPISGHRSVSWYQQTPGQGLQFLFEYFSETQRNKGNFPGRFSGRQFSNSRSEMNVSTLELGDSALYLCASKREGAAEAFFGQGTRLTVV.

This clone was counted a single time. The CDR3 protein is CASSERQENTGELFF. Written as DNA, the CDR3 is TGTGCCAGCAGTGAAAGACAGGAAAACACCGGGGAGCTGTTTTTT. This sequence joins TRBV6-4 and TRBJ2-2, with D perhaps TRBD1 (6 bases). Per the germline V gene, CDR1 is MRHNA and CDR2 is SNTAGT. The CDR3 sequence is 15 residues long. Between the trimmed V and J ends, which lost 3 bases and 2 bases, there was a span of 10 bases.

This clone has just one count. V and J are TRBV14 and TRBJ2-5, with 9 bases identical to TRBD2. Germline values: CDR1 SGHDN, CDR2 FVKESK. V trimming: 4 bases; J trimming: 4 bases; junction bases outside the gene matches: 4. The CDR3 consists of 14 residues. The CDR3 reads CASSRRGGGETQYF. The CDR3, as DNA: TGTGCCAGCAGCCGGCGGGGGGGCGGAGAGACCCAGTACTTC.

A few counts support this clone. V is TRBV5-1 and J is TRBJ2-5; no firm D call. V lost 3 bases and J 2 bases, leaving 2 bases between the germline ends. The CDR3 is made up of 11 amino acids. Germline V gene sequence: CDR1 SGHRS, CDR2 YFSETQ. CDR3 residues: CASSSQETQYF. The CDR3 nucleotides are TGCGCCAGCAGCTCTCAAGAGACCCAGTACTTC.

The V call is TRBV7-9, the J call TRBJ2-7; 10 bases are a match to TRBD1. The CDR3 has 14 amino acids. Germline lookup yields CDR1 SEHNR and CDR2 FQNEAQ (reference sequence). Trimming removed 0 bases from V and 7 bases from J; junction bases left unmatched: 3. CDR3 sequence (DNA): TGTGCCAGCAGCTTAGCGGGGACAGGGGATGAGCAGTACTTC. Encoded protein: CASSLAGTGDEQYF.

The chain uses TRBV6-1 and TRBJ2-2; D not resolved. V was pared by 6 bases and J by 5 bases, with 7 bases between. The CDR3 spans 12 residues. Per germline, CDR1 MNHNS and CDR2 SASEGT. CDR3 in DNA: TGTGCCAGCAGGCTGAATACCGGGGAGCTGTTTTTT. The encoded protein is CASRLNTGELFF.

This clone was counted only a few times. The CDR3 reads CAISATGLDEKLFF. The CDR3 coding sequence is TGTGCCATCAGTGCGACAGGGTTGGACGAAAAACTGTTTTTT. The chain employs TRBV10-3 and TRBJ1-4; 7 bases align to TRBD1. Per the germline V gene, CDR1 is ENHRY and CDR2 is SYGVKD. This CDR3 spans 14 amino acids. Trimming removed 4 bases from V and 8 bases from J; junction bases left unmatched: 7.

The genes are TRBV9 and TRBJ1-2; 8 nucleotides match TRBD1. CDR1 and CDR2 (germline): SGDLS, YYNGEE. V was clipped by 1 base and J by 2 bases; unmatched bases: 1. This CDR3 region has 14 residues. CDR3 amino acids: CASSVSGGNYGYTF. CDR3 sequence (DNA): TGTGCCAGCAGCGTATCAGGGGGCAACTATGGCTACACCTTC.

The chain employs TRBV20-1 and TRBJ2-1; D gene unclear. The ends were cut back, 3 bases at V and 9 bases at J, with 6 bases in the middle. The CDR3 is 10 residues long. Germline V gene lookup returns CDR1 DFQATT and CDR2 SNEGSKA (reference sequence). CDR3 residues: CSASSAEQFF. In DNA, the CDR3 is TGCAGTGCTAGTTCGGCTGAGCAGTTCTTC.

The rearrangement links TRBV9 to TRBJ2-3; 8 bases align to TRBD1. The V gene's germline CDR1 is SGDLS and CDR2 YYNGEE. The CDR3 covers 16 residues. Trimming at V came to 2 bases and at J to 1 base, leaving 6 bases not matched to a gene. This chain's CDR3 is CASSVDREVGTDTQYF. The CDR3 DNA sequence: TGTGCCAGCAGCGTGGACAGGGAAGTCGGCACAGATACGCAGTATTTT.